The 10 T cell receptor beta chains below come from one sample, sequenced in a study of T-cell memory formation after mild COVID-19. TCRdb re-analysed the 5' RACE reads in MiXCR, keeping a single row per CDR3 protein. The sample consists of about half a million distinct CDR3 sequences, roughly 18% of them appearing once. Sequenced sample: PBMCs or a T cell subset sorted from them (not recorded which). The receptors here all came from an adult woman who had mild COVID-19 (a few samples of this study predate the infection). Cell type and time point are not known.

This clonotype has more than one count but fewer than ten. The chain joins TRBV4-3 to TRBJ2-7, with 10 bases that match TRBD2. This CDR3 region has 16 residues. The junction had 11 bases not matched to a gene; V was cut back by 0 bases and J by 9 bases. From germline, CDR1 is LGHNA and CDR2 YSLEER. CDR3 in amino acids: CASSQESASGSRRQYF. The CDR3 DNA reads TGCGCCAGCAGCCAAGAGTCGGCTAGCGGGAGCCGGCGGCAGTACTTC.

The V gene is TRBV12-3 or TRBV12-4, the J gene TRBJ1-5; D remains ambiguous. The germline V and J ends were trimmed by 3 bases and 3 bases, with 6 bases remaining between them. CDR3 length equals 13 residues. DNA of the CDR3: TGTGCCAGCAGTTTCTCCCACAATCAGCCCCAGCATTTT. This gives the protein CASSFSHNQPQHF.

This clonotype has a handful of counts. The chain links TRBV5-6 to TRBJ2-2; D is unclear. Looked up from germline, CDR1 is SGHDT and CDR2 is YYEEEE. V shed 5 bases and J shed 2 bases, with 16 bases lying between them. This CDR3 region has 16 residues. CDR3 bases: TGTGCCAGCAGACGTACTGTCCTGGAAAACACCGGGGAGCTGTTTTTT. It encodes CASRRTVLENTGELFF.

The chain combines TRBV5-1 with TRBJ2-5; TRBD2 agrees at 13 bases. V dropped 4 bases and J dropped 2; count of bases not matched to a gene: 5. This CDR3 comprises 16 residues. CDR1 and CDR2 from the germline V gene are SGHRS and YFSETQ. The CDR3 loop reads CASSGGLAGVQETQYF. The CDR3 DNA is TGCGCCAGCAGCGGCGGACTAGCGGGAGTTCAAGAGACCCAGTACTTC.

The chain employs TRBV6-2 or TRBV6-3 and TRBJ1-5; possible D gene TRBD1, 5 bases. Trimming pared 5 bases from V and 3 bases from J, leaving 17 bases between. This CDR3 is 16 amino acids long. Germline CDR1 and CDR2: MNHEY and SVGEGT. The CDR3 loop is CASSVNRDRLNQPQHF. CDR3 bases: TGTGCCAGCAGTGTAAACCGGGACCGACTCAATCAGCCCCAGCATTTT.

This clonotype was found many times. The chain links TRBV24-1 to TRBJ2-3; TRBD1 agrees at 7 bases. Germline V gene data show CDR1 as KGHDR and CDR2 as SFDVKD. The CDR3 runs 14 residues. The J segment lost 2 bases and the V segment lost 6 bases, leaving 4 bases of the junction unmatched. The CDR3 sequence: CATSQQGYTDTQYF. The CDR3 DNA is TGTGCCACCAGTCAACAGGGGTACACAGATACGCAGTATTTT.

V and J are TRBV5-1 and TRBJ2-1, with 7 bases matching TRBD2. V shed 1 base, J shed 12 bases, and the junction held 22 bases outside the gene matches. CDR3 length equals 18 residues. CDR1 is SGHRS, CDR2 YFSETQ, per germline. The CDR3 nucleotides read TGCGCCAGCAGCTTGACAGGCCCTAGCGGCCCCCAGGTTGGGGGGCAGTTCTTC. This codes for CASSLTGPSGPQVGGQFF.

This clonotype was found once. The chain recombines TRBV20-1 with TRBJ2-7; D may be TRBD2 (7 bases). CDR3 length: 15 amino acids. Trimming stripped 0 bases from V and 3 bases from J, with 15 bases between. CDR1 is DFQATT, CDR2 SNEGSKA, per germline (reference sequence). For the CDR3, the DNA is TGCAGTGCTAGAGATCGGATGGGAGGGGGCTACGAGCAGTACTTC. It encodes CSARDRMGGGYEQYF.

This clonotype has a handful of counts. The chain is built from TRBV11-3 and TRBJ2-4; D not resolved. Trimming removed 5 bases from V and 7 bases from J, with 15 bases in between. CDR1 is SGHNT and CDR2 is YENEEA in the germline V gene. The length of the CDR3 is 14 residues. CDR3: CASSPWGVRNIQYF. The CDR3 DNA reads TGTGCCAGCAGCCCCTGGGGTGTCAGGAACATTCAGTACTTC.

This clonotype showed up just a few times. The J gene is TRBJ1-2, the V gene TRBV5-1; tentatively, D is TRBD1 (6 bases). The V gene lost 2 bases and the J gene lost 3 bases, with 8 bases spanning the gap. CDR3 length: 13 amino acids. The germline V gene has CDR1 SGHRS and CDR2 YFSETQ. CDR3 nucleotides: TGCGCCAGCAGCTTAGCAGGGGACTATGGCTACACCTTC. It translates to CASSLAGDYGYTF. Full variable domain (rest looked up from reference TRBV5-1 and TRBJ1-2): KAGVTQTPRYLIKTRGQQVTLSCSPISGHRSVSWYQQTPGQGLQFLFEYFSETQRNKGNFPGRFSGRQFSNSRSEMNVSTLELGDSALYLCASSLAGDYGYTFGSGTRLTVV.